A single sample gave rise to the 22 T cell receptor beta chains below, sequenced in a study of blood T cell repertoires in COVID-19. Repertoires were generated with immunoSEQ multiplex PCR, while TCRdb's copy carries only in-frame clones and drops some. Among roughly 120,000 clones listed, around 80% were seen once. The sequenced material came from peripheral blood. The origin of the receptors is a man between 65 and 85 years old with acute or convalescent COVID-19.

This rearrangement joins TRBV2 to TRBJ1-2; D is possibly TRBD1 (5 bases). CDR1 and CDR2 (germline): SNHLY, FYNNEI. The ends were cut back, 4 bases at V and 4 bases at J, with 7 bases in the middle. CDR3 length: 12 residues. CDR3: CASSADSYGYTF. The CDR3 DNA follows: TGTGCCAGCAGTGCCGACAGCTATGGCTACACCTTC.

In DNA, the CDR3 is TGTGCCAGCAGCGTCGCAGACGGGACAGGAGACAATTCACCCCTCCACTTT. This translates into CASSVADGTGDNSPLHF. The rearrangement uses TRBV9 and TRBJ1-6, with 8 bases aligning to TRBD1. The CDR3 has 17 residues. Germline lookup yields CDR1 SGDLS and CDR2 YYNGEE. The junction had 11 bases not matched to a gene; V was cut back by 2 bases and J by 7 bases. Based on the CDR3 plus reference TRBV9 and TRBJ1-6, the full variable domain is DSGVTQTPKHLITATGQRVTLRCSPRSGDLSVYWYQQSLDQGLQFLIQYYNGEERAKGNILERFSAQQFPDLHSELNLSSLELGDSALYFCASSVADGTGDNSPLHFGNGTRLTVT.

This clone appeared once. This chain uses TRBV6-5 with TRBJ1-2; 8 positions match TRBD1. The V gene end was trimmed by 6 bases and the J gene end by 8 bases; junction bases not matched to a gene: 11. This CDR3 spans 14 amino acids. The V gene's germline CDR1 is MNHEY and CDR2 SVGAGI. In DNA form, the CDR3 reads TGTGCCAGCAGACCAGGGGGCTCGAGGAGGGGCTACACCTTC. Translated, it gives CASRPGGSRRGYTF.

CDR3: CASSLGLAGGWSYNEQFF. The CDR3 DNA reads TGCGCCAGCAGCTTGGGACTAGCGGGGGGGTGGTCCTACAATGAGCAGTTCTTC. The chain couples TRBV5-1 to TRBJ2-1; TRBD2 matches 14 bases. The V gene's germline CDR1 is SGHRS and CDR2 YFSETQ. The CDR3 spans 18 residues. Trimming cost V 0 bases and J 1 base; bases outside gene matches: 3.

The chain is built from TRBV2 and TRBJ1-1; 8 bases agree with TRBD1. The J segment lost 6 bases and the V segment lost 8 bases, leaving 11 bases of the junction unmatched. Germline V lookup: CDR1 SNHLY, CDR2 FYNNEI. This CDR3 region has 14 residues. CDR3 protein: CASRTGNVRSEAFF. The CDR3 DNA sequence: TGTGCCAGCCGGACAGGGAATGTACGGTCTGAAGCTTTCTTT.

V usage is TRBV7-9 and J usage is TRBJ1-2; 10 nucleotides agree with TRBD1. Looked up from germline, CDR1 is SEHNR and CDR2 is FQNEAQ (reference sequence). Trimming cost V 1 base and J 2 bases; bases outside gene matches: 1. CDR3 length equals 15 residues. The CDR3 region is CASSLEGQGNYGYTF. The CDR3 bases are TGTGCCAGCAGCTTAGAGGGACAGGGGAACTATGGCTACACCTTC.

The chain uses TRBV19 and TRBJ2-1, with D tentatively TRBD2 (6 bases). This CDR3 is 13 amino acids long. Deletions cut 7 bases from V and 4 bases from J, with 11 bases between. CDR1 is LNHDA, CDR2 SQIVND, per germline (reference sequence). CDR3 coding DNA: TGTGCCAGTAATAGCGGAGATTACAATGAGCAGTTCTTC. Residues: CASNSGDYNEQFF.

This clone was seen a few times. This rearrangement joins TRBV29-1 to TRBJ1-2; no clear D. V was clipped by 7 bases and J by 3 bases, with 18 bases between them. The CDR3 runs to 14 residues. Germline CDR1 is SQVTM and CDR2 is ANQGSEA. In DNA, the CDR3 is TGCAGCGCCGTAGATCGGGGTGGGTACTATGGCTACACCTTC. Amino acid sequence: CSAVDRGGYYGYTF.

V usage is TRBV6-4 and J usage is TRBJ2-3, with TRBD2 matching 11 bases. Germline trimming cut 8 bases from V and 0 bases from J; bases unmatched to any gene: 10. The germline V gene encodes CDR1 MRHNA and CDR2 SNTAGT. The CDR3 spans 17 residues. CDR3 DNA sequence: TGTGCCAGCTCCCTTAATAGCGGGGGGGCCAGCACAGATACGCAGTATTTT. Protein sequence: CASSLNSGGASTDTQYF.

The chain carries TRBV7-2 and TRBJ1-2; 8 bases fit TRBD1. This CDR3 contains 15 residues. Trimming cost V 3 bases and J 4 bases; bases outside gene matches: 7. From germline, CDR1 is SGHTA and CDR2 FQGNSA. The CDR3 sequence is CASSLPGQVAYGYTF. The CDR3 nucleotides read TGTGCCAGCAGCTTGCCGGGACAGGTCGCCTATGGCTACACCTTC.

The chain recombines TRBV27 with TRBJ1-2, with a weak D call TRBD1 (6 bases). This CDR3 spans 14 amino acids. Germline-derived CDR1 and CDR2 are MNHEY and SMNVEV (reference sequence). Trimming left V 6 bases short and J 7 bases short, with 18 bases between. The CDR3 is CASRSMGGPSGYTF. In DNA, the CDR3 is TGTGCCAGCAGGTCGATGGGGGGGCCCAGTGGCTACACCTTC.

V is TRBV12-3 or TRBV12-4 and J is TRBJ2-7; 7 bases map to TRBD1. With 3 bases clipped from V and 5 bases from J, the junction kept 4 bases outside the gene matches. This CDR3 is built from 13 residues. The CDR3 nucleotides read TGTGCCAGCAGTTTTCAGGGGGTAAACGAGCAGTACTTC. Encoded protein: CASSFQGVNEQYF.

This chain connects TRBV4-1 to TRBJ1-4; possible D gene TRBD1, 5 bases. Germline values: CDR1 MGHRA, CDR2 YSYEKL. Trimming stripped 4 bases from V and 8 bases from J, with 20 bases between. This CDR3 region has 16 residues. CDR3 coding DNA: TGCGCCAGCAGCCGGGGCCTTCCTCCCATTGGGGAAAAACTGTTTTTT. Translation gives CASSRGLPPIGEKLFF.

This clone was seen just once. The chain is built from TRBV3-1 (or the pseudogene TRBV3-2) and TRBJ1-1; D not resolved. This CDR3 has 13 amino acids. CDR1 and CDR2 from the germline V gene are LGHDT and YNNKEL (reference sequence). V lost 4 bases to trimming and J lost 8 bases, with 14 bases between them. The DNA of the CDR3 is TGTGCCAGCAGCCCGACCGCGCCGGGGGAAGCTTTCTTT. Protein: CASSPTAPGEAFF.

V is TRBV4-1 and J is TRBJ2-5, with TRBD2 identical over 7 bases. CDR3 length: 16 amino acids. The germline gives CDR1 MGHRA, CDR2 YSYEKL. Germline trimming cut 4 bases from V and 1 base from J; bases unmatched to any gene: 9. The DNA for the CDR3 is TGCGCCAGCAGCCCCCTCTCGACTAGCCTCCAAGAGACCCAGTACTTC. It encodes CASSPLSTSLQETQYF.

CDR3 residues: CASSQEAGGRSTETQYF. CDR3 coding DNA: TGCGCCAGCAGCCAAGAGGCGGGGGGGCGTTCCACCGAGACCCAGTACTTC. The V gene is TRBV4-1, the J gene TRBJ2-5, with 9 nucleotides matching TRBD2. The CDR3 sequence is 17 residues long. With 0 bases clipped from V and 5 bases from J, the junction kept 10 bases outside the gene matches. Germline V CDR1 and CDR2: MGHRA, YSYEKL.

The chain uses TRBV6-2 or TRBV6-3 and TRBJ1-5; TRBD1 matches 7 bases. Germline lookup yields CDR1 MNHEY and CDR2 SVGEGT. The CDR3 covers 15 residues. Trimming took 5 bases from V and 0 from J; bases not matched to a gene: 4. Here the CDR3 reads CASSATGHSNQPQHF. CDR3 coding DNA: TGTGCCAGCAGTGCGACAGGGCATAGCAATCAGCCCCAGCATTTT.

The chain joins TRBV19 to TRBJ1-5, with 10 bases fitting TRBD1. V lost 4 bases and J lost 0; bases outside the gene matches: 3. The CDR3 contains 16 residues. Germline V lookup: CDR1 LNHDA, CDR2 SQIVND (reference sequence). The DNA for the CDR3 is TGTGCCAGTAGTAGGGACAGGGGCGGTAGCAATCAGCCCCAGCATTTT. It encodes CASSRDRGGSNQPQHF.

The chain is built from TRBV6-5 and TRBJ2-6, with no clear D. The CDR3 is 14 residues long. Germline loops: CDR1 MNHEY, CDR2 SVGAGI. Trimming removed 5 bases from V and 0 bases from J, with 5 bases in between. As DNA, the CDR3 is TGTGCCAGCAGTCAGATCTCTGGGGCCAACGTCCTGACTTTC. Encoded protein: CASSQISGANVLTF.

The chain couples TRBV10-3 to TRBJ2-2; 8 bases fit TRBD2. Trimming took 2 bases from V and 3 from J; bases not matched to a gene: 2. The V gene's germline CDR1 is ENHRY and CDR2 SYGVKD. This CDR3 has 15 residues. The DNA for the CDR3 is TGTGCCATCAGTGAGGGACTAGCCCACACCGGGGAGCTGTTTTTT. It is translated as CAISEGLAHTGELFF.

This chain connects TRBV28 to TRBJ2-3; 8 positions match TRBD2. The CDR3 contains 14 residues. Germline V gives CDR1 MDHEN, CDR2 SYDVKM. V trimming: 10 bases; J trimming: 4 bases; junction bases outside the gene matches: 10. The CDR3 sequence is CATATGGPADTQYF. As DNA, the CDR3 is TGTGCCACAGCGACGGGGGGGCCGGCAGATACGCAGTATTTT.

The chain is built from TRBV7-9 and TRBJ1-2, with D unclear. V lost 3 bases, J lost 1 base, and 6 bases lay in between. Germline V gives CDR1 SEHNR, CDR2 FQNEAQ (reference sequence). CDR3 length: 13 amino acids. CDR3 amino acids: CASSFGHNYGYTF. The CDR3 nucleotides read TGTGCCAGCAGCTTTGGGCATAACTATGGCTACACCTTC.